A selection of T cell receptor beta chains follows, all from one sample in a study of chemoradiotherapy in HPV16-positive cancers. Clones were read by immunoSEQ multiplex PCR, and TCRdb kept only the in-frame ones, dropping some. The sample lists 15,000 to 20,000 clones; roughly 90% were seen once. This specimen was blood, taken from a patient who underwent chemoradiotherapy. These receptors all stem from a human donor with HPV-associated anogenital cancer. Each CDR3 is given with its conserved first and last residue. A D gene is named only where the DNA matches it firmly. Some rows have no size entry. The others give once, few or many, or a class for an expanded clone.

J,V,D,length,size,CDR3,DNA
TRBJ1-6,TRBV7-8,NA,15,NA,CASSLDRVYNSPLHF,TGTGCCAGCAGCTTAGACAGGGTATATAATTCACCCCTCCACTTT
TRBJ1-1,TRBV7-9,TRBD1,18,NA,CASTKRGGPEKYGTEAFF,TGTGCCAGCACCAAAAGAGGGGGCCCCGAAAAGTACGGCACTGAAGCTTTCTTT
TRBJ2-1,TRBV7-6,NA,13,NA,CASSSDALNEQFF,TGTGCCAGCAGCTCGGACGCCCTGAATGAGCAGTTCTTC
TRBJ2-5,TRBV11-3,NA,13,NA,CASSLILGETQYF,TGTGCCAGCAGCTTAATCTTGGGAGAGACCCAGTACTTC
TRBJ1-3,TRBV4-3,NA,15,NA,CASSPGASAGNTIYF,TGCGCCAGCAGTCCAGGGGCTTCGGCTGGAAACACCATATATTTT
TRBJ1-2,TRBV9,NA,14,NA,CASSENSGDYGYTF,TGTGCCAGCAGCGAAAACAGCGGGGACTATGGCTACACCTTC
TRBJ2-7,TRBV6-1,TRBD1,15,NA,CASRGSPGQLYEQYF,TGTGCCAGCAGGGGTTCCCCGGGACAGCTCTACGAGCAGTACTTC
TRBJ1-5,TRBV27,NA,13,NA,CASSGYLNQPQHF,TGTGCCAGCAGTGGGTACCTCAATCAGCCCCAGCATTTT
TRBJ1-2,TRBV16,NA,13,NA,CASSQEVTGGYTF,TGTGCCAGCAGCCAAGAAGTAACGGGGGGCTACACCTTC
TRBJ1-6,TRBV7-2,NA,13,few,CASSSGGTRPIHF,TGTGCCAGCAGCTCGGGCGGGACTCGTCCCATCCACTTT
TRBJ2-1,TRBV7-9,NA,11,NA,CASRGYNEQFF,TGTGCCAGCAGGGGATACAATGAGCAGTTCTTC
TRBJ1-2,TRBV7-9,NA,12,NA,CASSFSPNGYTF,TGTGCCAGCAGCTTTAGTCCGAATGGCTACACCTTC
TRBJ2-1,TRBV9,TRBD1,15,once,CASSDRDSPYNEQFF,TGTGCCAGCAGCGACCGGGACAGCCCCTACAATGAGCAGTTCTTC
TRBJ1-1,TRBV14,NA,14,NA,CASSQEGGDTEAFF,TGTGCCAGCAGCCAAGAAGGGGGTGACACTGAAGCTTTCTTT
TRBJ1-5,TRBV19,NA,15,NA,CASSTTPRGNQPQHF,TGTGCCAGTAGTACGACCCCTAGGGGCAATCAGCCCCAGCATTTT
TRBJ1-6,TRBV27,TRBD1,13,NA,CASRSGGNSPLHF,TGTGCCAGCCGGTCAGGGGGCAATTCACCCCTCCACTTT
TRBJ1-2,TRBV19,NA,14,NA,CASSIGGSNYGYTF,TGTGCCAGTAGTATCGGAGGGTCGAACTATGGCTACACCTTC
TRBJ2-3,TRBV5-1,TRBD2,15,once,CASSFNGGTTDTQYF,TGCGCCAGCAGCTTCAACGGGGGGACCACAGATACGCAGTATTTT
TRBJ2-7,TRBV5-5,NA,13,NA,CASILMGDYEQYF,TGTGCCAGCATTTTGATGGGGGACTACGAGCAGTACTTC
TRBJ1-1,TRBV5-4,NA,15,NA,CASSATKKGNTEAFF,TGTGCCAGCAGCGCGACCAAAAAAGGGAACACTGAAGCTTTCTTT
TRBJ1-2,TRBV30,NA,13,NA,CAWSTRGGYGYTF,TGTGCCTGGAGCACGAGGGGTGGGTATGGCTACACCTTC
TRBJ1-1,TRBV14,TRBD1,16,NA,CASSQRPGQGDTEAFF,TGTGCCAGCAGCCAAAGACCCGGACAGGGGGACACTGAAGCTTTCTTT
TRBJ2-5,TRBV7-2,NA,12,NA,CASSIPGQTQYF,TGTGCCAGCAGCATCCCGGGGCAGACCCAGTACTTC
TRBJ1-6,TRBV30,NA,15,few,CAWKGLPLHNSPLHF,TGTGCCTGGAAGGGACTCCCGCTCCATAATTCACCCCTCCACTTT
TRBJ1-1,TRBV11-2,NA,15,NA,CASSPFSGLNTEAFF,TGTGCCAGCAGCCCATTCTCGGGACTGAACACTGAAGCTTTCTTT
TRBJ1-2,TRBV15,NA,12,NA,CATGGANYGYTF,TGTGCCACCGGGGGAGCTAACTATGGCTACACCTTC
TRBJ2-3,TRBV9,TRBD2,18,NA,CASSGTSGGPRLGDTQYF,TGTGCCAGCTCCGGGACTAGCGGGGGGCCACGCCTGGGGGATACGCAGTATTTT
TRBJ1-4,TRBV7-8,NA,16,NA,CASSSRQGLEREKLFF,TGTGCCAGCAGCTCACGGCAGGGACTTGAGCGGGAAAAACTGTTTTTT
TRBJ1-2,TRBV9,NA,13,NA,CASSVAGNYGYTF,TGTGCCAGCAGCGTAGCAGGAAACTATGGCTACACCTTC
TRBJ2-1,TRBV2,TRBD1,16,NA,CASTLEDRGPTNEQFF,TGTGCCAGCACCCTCGAGGACAGGGGGCCTACGAATGAGCAGTTCTTC
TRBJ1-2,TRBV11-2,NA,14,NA,CASSLELGSYGYTF,TGTGCCAGCAGCTTAGAGTTAGGGAGCTATGGCTACACCTTC
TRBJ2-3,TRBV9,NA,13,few,CASSVAMGDTQYF,TGTGCCAGCAGCGTAGCTATGGGAGATACGCAGTATTTT
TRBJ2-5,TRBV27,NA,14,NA,CASSLTGGSETQYF,TGTGCCAGCAGTTTAACGGGGGGCTCAGAGACCCAGTACTTC
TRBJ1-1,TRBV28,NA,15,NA,CASSLGGLGDTEAFF,TGTGCCAGCAGTTTAGGGGGTTTGGGGGACACTGAAGCTTTCTTT
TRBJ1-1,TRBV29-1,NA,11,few,CSVVREAEAFF,TGCAGCGTTGTACGCGAGGCTGAAGCTTTCTTT
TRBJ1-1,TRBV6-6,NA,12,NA,CASRETGTEAFF,TGTGCCAGCAGGGAAACAGGCACTGAAGCTTTCTTT
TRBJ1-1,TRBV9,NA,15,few,CASSPGHLGNTEAFF,TGTGCCAGCAGCCCTGGACATTTGGGAAACACTGAAGCTTTCTTT
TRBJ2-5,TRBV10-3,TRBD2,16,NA,CAISESRLAGMETQYF,TGTGCCATCAGTGAGTCAAGACTAGCGGGGATGGAGACCCAGTACTTC
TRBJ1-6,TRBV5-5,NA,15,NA,CASSLASSYNSPLHF,TGTGCCAGCAGCTTGGCCAGCTCCTATAATTCACCCCTCCACTTT
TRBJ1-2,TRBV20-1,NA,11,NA,CSARDHSGYTF,TGCAGTGCTAGAGATCACAGTGGCTACACCTTC
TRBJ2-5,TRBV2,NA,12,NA,CASTSTGETQYF,TGTGCCAGCACCTCGACGGGGGAGACCCAGTACTTC
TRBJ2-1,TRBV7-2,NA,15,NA,CASSLASRGHNEQFF,TGTGCCAGCAGCTTAGCGAGCCGGGGCCACAATGAGCAGTTCTTC
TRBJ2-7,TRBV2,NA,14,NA,CASSDAKGFYEQYF,TGTGCCAGCAGTGATGCTAAGGGATTCTACGAGCAGTACTTC
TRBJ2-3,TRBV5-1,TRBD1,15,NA,CASSSRTGGVDTQYF,TGCGCCAGCAGCTCTAGGACAGGGGGCGTAGATACGCAGTATTTT
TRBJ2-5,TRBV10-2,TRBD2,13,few,CASRLAGEETQYF,TGCGCCAGCCGACTAGCGGGGGAAGAGACCCAGTACTTC
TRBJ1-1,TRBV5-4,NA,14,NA,CASSLELVNTEAFF,TGTGCCAGCAGCTTGGAACTTGTGAACACTGAAGCTTTCTTT
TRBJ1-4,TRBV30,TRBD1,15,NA,CAWSVSQGAHEKLFF,TGTGCCTGGAGTGTATCCCAGGGGGCGCATGAAAAACTGTTTTTT
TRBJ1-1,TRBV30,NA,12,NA,CAWEGLNTEAFF,TGTGCCTGGGAAGGACTGAACACTGAAGCTTTCTTT